This T cell receptor (beta chain) derives from a study of T cell repertoires in cytomegalovirus infection. For the study at large: Carrying CMV and the relevant HLA type showed in public TCR beta signatures. Whole-study results and caveats: HLA-C-restricted CMV clonotypes gave the most frequent clonotype in two of eight donors.

TCRdb reprocessed the reads via MiXCR and lists one record per CDR3 protein. There are about 530,000 distinct CDR3 sequences in the sample; approximately 25% occur only once, and roughly an eighth lies in the top ten. Regarding this clonotype: What it recognizes is unknown. A much larger clone lies a single base off, so this may be a read error. No conserved phenylalanine or tryptophan ends this CDR3, so it is likely a read error.

Germline V CDR1 and CDR2: SGHTA, FQGTGA. The V and J ends lost 1 base and 1 base respectively, with 7 bases between them. The CDR3 contains 15 residues. The chain is built from TRBV7-3 and TRBJ2-2, with a possible D match to TRBD2 (5 bases). Sequencing input: PBMCs. The source is a human donor in good health (CMV status not recorded). Some clones in this sample may be carry-over from other donors' samples. CDR3 in DNA: TGTGCCAGCAGCTTAATCGGGGTGAACACCGGGGAGCTGTTTTGT. Its translation is CASSLIGVNTGELFC.